This TCR beta chain was captured in a study of post-analysis software for immune sequencing data (dated by TCRdb to about 2015). As for the study more broadly: Relapsing-remitting, secondary progressive and progressive-relapsing multiple sclerosis were recorded as disease courses, and subtype annotation was lacking for some patients. A subset of samples was prepared in parallel using single-end sample barcoding, then pooled and co-amplified after Illumina adapter ligation. The multiple sclerosis patient repertoires were compared with 11 previously published healthy control repertoires from donors aged about 6 to 28 years. Study-level results and caveats: The multiple sclerosis patient group was slightly younger than the control group. Normalized Chao1 diversity was significantly lower in multiple sclerosis patients than controls, suggesting substantial peripheral T-cell clonal expansion. Significantly higher frequencies in patients than in controls were found for roughly 5 TRBV segments, including TRBV5-6, TRBV5-1 and TRBV20-1. Direct clustering with F measure showed strong co-clustering of samples prepared in the same batch, prompting a batch-effect correction.

The receptor library was made with PCR. For sequencing, an Illumina HiSeq 2500 was employed. Unique molecular identifiers were incorporated into TCR beta cDNA libraries to reduce PCR and sequencing biases. Roughly 500,000 cDNA molecules were obtained per 1 to 10 million input T cells, so each molecule approximated one T cell. Patient libraries were prepared and sequenced with the same protocol used for the earlier healthy control dataset. Samples belonging to the same batch were prepared together, multiplexed and sequenced on a shared HiSeq lane. In the original analysis: MIGEC handled the raw barcoded reads, throwing out single-read molecular identifier groups before consensus assembly and CDR3 extraction. VDJtools was used for post-analysis of the clonotype tables, with diversity normalized by down-sampling every dataset to the smallest sample size. In repertoire overlap clustering, CDR3 amino acid sequences, but not nucleotide sequences, were matched to correct batch-related cross-sample contamination. The raw public data were reprocessed by TCRdb itself: fastp quality trimming at Q25, MiXCR clonotype calling, in-frame beta chains only. Each entry is one CDR3 protein sequence, shown with its most common DNA and genes. None of the V and J calls come from the authors' own analysis; TCRdb made them. The sample yields about 800,000 distinct CDR3 sequences; 25% to 30% were counted once. Around 0.6% of the sample lies in the top ten.

At least ten counts were recorded for this clonotype. The antigen this receptor binds is unknown. There are no base qualities to consult, and no much larger clone falls within one base. The germline V and J ends show losses of 6 bases and 2 bases respectively, and no gene match explains 14 bases of the junction. Spanning cysteine to phenylalanine, the CDR3 consists of 16 amino acids. Only CDR3 DNA remains: 48 bases, in frame from the first base. The germline V gene (reference sequence) yields DFQATT for CDR1 and SNEGSKA for CDR2. To demonstrate the VDJtools post-analysis software, TCR beta repertoires were profiled from the peripheral blood of about 13 young patients with multiple sclerosis. The multiple sclerosis patients were children and adolescents ranging in age from about 6 to 16 years.

This receptor was identified in a girl aged 10-17 years with multiple sclerosis. The V and J genes are TRBV20-1 and TRBJ2-7; a stretch of 9 junction bases matches TRBD1. Sequenced sample: blood. The CDR3 loop reads CSAVLPAGTGPYEQYF. At the DNA level, the sequence is TGCAGTGCCGTACTCCCCGCCGGGACAGGGCCCTACGAGCAGTACTTC.